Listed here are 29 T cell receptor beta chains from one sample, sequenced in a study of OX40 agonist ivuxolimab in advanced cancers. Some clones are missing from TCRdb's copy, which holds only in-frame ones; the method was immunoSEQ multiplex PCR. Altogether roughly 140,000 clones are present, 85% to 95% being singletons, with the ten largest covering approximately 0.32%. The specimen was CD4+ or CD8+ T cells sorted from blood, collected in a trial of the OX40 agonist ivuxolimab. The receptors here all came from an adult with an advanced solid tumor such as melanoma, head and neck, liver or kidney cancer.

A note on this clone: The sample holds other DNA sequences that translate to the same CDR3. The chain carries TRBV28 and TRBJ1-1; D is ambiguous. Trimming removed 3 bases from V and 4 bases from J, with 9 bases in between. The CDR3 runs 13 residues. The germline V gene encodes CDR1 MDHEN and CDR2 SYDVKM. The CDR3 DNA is TGTGCCAGCAGTTTGCCGGGGAGCACTGAAGCTTTCTTT. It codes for CASSLPGSTEAFF.

In DNA, the CDR3 is TGCGCCAGCAGCTTGCAAACGACAGGGAATGAGCAGTTCTTC. It yields the protein CASSLQTTGNEQFF. The chain links TRBV5-1 to TRBJ2-1; 7 positions match TRBD1. The length of the CDR3 is 14 residues. J was trimmed by 7 bases and V by 1 base; bases with no gene match: 5. Germline lookup yields CDR1 SGHRS and CDR2 YFSETQ.

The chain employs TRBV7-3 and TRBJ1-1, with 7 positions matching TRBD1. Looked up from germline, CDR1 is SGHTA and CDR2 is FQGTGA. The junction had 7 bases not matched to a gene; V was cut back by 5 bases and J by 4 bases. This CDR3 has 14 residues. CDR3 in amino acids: CASSRQGRVTEAFF. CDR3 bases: TGTGCCAGCAGCCGACAGGGAAGGGTCACTGAAGCTTTCTTT.

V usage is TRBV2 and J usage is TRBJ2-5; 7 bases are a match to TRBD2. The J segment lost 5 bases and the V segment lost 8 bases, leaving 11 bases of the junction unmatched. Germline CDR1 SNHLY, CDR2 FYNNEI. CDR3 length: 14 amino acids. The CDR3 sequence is CASLEGRGSETQYF. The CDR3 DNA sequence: TGTGCCAGCCTCGAGGGGAGGGGTAGCGAGACCCAGTACTTC.

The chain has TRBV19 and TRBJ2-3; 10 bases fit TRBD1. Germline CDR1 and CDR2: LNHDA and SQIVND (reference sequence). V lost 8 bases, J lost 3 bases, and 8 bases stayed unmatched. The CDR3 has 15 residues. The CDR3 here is CASDRGPVGTDTQYF. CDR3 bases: TGTGCCAGTGACAGGGGGCCGGTGGGTACAGATACGCAGTATTTT.

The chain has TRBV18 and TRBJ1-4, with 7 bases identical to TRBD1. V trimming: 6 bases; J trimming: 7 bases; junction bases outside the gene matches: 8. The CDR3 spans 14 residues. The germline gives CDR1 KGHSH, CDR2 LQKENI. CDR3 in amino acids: CASSFGQDSEKLFF. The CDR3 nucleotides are TGTGCCAGCTCCTTCGGACAGGACAGTGAAAAACTGTTTTTT.

CDR3 sequence (DNA): TGTGCCAGCAGTTGGACATCCCGCGGTGGCTACACCTTC. Translating gives CASSWTSRGGYTF. The rearrangement joins TRBV6-5 to TRBJ1-2; D is perhaps TRBD1 (5 bases). V was trimmed by 4 bases and J by 7 bases, leaving 13 bases between them. Germline values: CDR1 MNHEY, CDR2 SVGAGI. This CDR3 region has 13 residues.

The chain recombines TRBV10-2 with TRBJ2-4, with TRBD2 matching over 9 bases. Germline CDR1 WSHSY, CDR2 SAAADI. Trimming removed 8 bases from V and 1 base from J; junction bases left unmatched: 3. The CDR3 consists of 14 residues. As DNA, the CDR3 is TGCGCCAGCTTGAGCGGGGGGGCCAAAAACATTCAGTACTTC. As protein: CASLSGGAKNIQYF.

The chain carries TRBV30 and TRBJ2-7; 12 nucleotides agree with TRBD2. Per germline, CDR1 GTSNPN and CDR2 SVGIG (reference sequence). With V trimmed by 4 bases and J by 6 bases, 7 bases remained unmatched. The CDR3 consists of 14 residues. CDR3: CAWNQGLAGREQYF. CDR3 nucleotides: TGTGCCTGGAATCAGGGACTAGCGGGTCGCGAGCAGTACTTC.

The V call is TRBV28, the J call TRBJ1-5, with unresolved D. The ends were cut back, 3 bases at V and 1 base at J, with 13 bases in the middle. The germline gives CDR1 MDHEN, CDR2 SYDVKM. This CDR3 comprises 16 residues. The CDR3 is CASSLRRLRSNQPQHF. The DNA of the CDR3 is TGTGCCAGCAGTTTGAGGAGACTAAGGAGCAATCAGCCCCAGCATTTT.

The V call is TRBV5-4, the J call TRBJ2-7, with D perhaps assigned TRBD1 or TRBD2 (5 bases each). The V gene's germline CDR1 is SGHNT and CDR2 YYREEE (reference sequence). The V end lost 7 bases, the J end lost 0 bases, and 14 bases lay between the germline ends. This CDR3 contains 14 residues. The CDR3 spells CASSSRDGSYEQYF. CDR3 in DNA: TGTGCCAGCTCGTCCCGGGACGGCTCCTACGAGCAGTACTTC.

The CDR3 region is CASSYGTAFTYEQYF. CDR3 sequence (DNA): TGTGCCAGCAGTTACGGGACAGCCTTCACCTACGAGCAGTACTTC. The chain carries TRBV6-5 and TRBJ2-7, with 7 bases identical to TRBD1. The CDR3 is made up of 15 amino acids. J lost 2 bases, V lost 2 bases, and 6 bases had no gene match. CDR1 and CDR2 (germline): MNHEY, SVGAGI.

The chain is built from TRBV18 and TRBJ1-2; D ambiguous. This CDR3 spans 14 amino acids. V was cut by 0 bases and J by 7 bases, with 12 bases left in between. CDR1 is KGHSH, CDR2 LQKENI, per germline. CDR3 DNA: TGTGCCAGCTCACCACCGGGGAGGGTAGGTGGCTACACCTTC. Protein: CASSPPGRVGGYTF. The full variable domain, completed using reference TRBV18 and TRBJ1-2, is NAGVMQNPRHLVRRRGQEARLRCSPMKGHSHVYWYRQLPEEGLKFMVYLQKENIIDESGMPKERFSAEFPKEGPSILRIQQVVRGDSAAYFCASSPPGRVGGYTFGSGTRLTVV.

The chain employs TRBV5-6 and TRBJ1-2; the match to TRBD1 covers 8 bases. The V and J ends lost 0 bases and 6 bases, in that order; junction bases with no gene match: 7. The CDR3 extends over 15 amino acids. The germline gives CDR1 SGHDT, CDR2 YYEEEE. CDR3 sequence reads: CASSLGAGQAHGYTF. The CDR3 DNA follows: TGTGCCAGCAGCTTGGGGGCGGGACAGGCGCATGGCTACACCTTC. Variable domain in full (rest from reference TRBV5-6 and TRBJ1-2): DAGVTQSPTHLIKTRGQQVTLRCSPKSGHDTVSWYQQALGQGPQFIFQYYEEEERQRGNFPDRFSGHQFPNYSSELNVNALLLGDSALYLCASSLGAGQAHGYTFGSGTRLTVV.

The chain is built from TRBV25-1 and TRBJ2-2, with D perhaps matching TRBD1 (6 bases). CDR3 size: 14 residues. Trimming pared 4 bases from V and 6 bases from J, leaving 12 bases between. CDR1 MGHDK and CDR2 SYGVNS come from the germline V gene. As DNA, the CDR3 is TGTGCCAGCAGTGGCCGACAGGTTGCCGGGGAGCTGTTTTTT. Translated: CASSGRQVAGELFF.

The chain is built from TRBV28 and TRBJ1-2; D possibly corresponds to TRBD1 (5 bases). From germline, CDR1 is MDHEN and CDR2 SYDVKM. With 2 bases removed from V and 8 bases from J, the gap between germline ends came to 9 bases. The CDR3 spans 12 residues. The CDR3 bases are TGTGCCAGCAGTTTAGCAGGGACCGGCTACACCTTC. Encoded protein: CASSLAGTGYTF.

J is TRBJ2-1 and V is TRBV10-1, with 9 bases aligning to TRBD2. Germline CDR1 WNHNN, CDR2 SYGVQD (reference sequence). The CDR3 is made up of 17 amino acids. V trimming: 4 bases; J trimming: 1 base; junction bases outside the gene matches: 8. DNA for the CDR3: TGCGCCAGCAGTGGGGCGACTAGCGGCCTATCCTACAATGAGCAGTTCTTC. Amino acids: CASSGATSGLSYNEQFF.

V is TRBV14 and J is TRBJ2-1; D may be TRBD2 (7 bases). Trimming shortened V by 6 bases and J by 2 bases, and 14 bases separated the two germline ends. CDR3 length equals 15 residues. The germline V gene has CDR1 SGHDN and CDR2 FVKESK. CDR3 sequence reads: CASSRTRGTYNEQFF. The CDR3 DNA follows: TGTGCCAGCAGTCGGACTAGGGGGACCTACAATGAGCAGTTCTTC.

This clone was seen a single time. Here the CDR3 reads CASSYRVEAFF. The CDR3 DNA reads TGTGCCAGCAGTTACAGGGTAGAAGCTTTCTTT. The gene calls are TRBV2 and TRBJ1-1; perhaps TRBD1 as D (6 bases). Germline CDR1 and CDR2: SNHLY and FYNNEI. The CDR3 runs to 11 residues. Trimming left V 5 bases short and J 8 bases short, with 9 bases between.

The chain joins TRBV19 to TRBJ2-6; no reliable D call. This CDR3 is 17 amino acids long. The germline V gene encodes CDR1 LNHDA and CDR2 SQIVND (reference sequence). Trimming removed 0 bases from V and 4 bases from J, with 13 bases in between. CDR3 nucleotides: TGTGCCAGTAGTATAGATTCCCTTCCCGCCGGGGCCAACGTCCTGACTTTC. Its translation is CASSIDSLPAGANVLTF. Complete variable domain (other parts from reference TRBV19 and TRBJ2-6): DGGITQSPKYLFRKEGQNVTLSCEQNLNHDAMYWYRQDPGQGLRLIYYSQIVNDFQKGDIAEGYSVSREKKESFPLTVTSAQKNPTAFYLCASSIDSLPAGANVLTFGAGSRLTVL.

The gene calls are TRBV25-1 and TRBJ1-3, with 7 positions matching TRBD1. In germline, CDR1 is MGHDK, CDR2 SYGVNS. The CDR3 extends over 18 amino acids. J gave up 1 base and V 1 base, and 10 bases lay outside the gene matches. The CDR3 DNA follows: TGTGCCAGCAGTGAATTCAGGGGGAAGGGAATTTCTGGAAACACCATATATTTT. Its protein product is CASSEFRGKGISGNTIYF.

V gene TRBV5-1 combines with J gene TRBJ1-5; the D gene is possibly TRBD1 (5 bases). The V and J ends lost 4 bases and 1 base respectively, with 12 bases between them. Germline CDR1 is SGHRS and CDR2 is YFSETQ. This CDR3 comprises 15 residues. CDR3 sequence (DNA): TGCGCCAGCAGCCTAAGACAGACCAGCAATCAGCCCCAGCATTTT. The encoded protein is CASSLRQTSNQPQHF. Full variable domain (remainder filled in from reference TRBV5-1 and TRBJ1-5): KAGVTQTPRYLIKTRGQQVTLSCSPISGHRSVSWYQQTPGQGLQFLFEYFSETQRNKGNFPGRFSGRQFSNSRSEMNVSTLELGDSALYLCASSLRQTSNQPQHFGDGTRLSIL.

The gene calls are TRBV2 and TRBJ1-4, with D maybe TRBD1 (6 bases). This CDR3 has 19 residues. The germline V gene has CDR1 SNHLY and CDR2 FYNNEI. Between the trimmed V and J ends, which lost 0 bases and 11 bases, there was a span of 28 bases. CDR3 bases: TGTGCCAGCAGTGAAGCGCCTTACCCGAAACAGGGAGGCATGGGGAAACTGTTTTTT. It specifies CASSEAPYPKQGGMGKLFF.

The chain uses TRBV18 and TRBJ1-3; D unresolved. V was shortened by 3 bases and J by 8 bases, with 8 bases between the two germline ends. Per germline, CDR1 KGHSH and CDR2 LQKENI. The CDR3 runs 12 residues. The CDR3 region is CASSPGGDTIYF. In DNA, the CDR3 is TGTGCCAGCTCACCCGGCGGGGACACCATATATTTT.

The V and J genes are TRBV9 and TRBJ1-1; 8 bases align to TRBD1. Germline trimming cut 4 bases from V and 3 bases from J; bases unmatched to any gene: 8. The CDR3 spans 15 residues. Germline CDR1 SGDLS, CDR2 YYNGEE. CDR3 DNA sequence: TGTGCCAGCAGCATGACAGGGGAAAGTTACACTGAAGCTTTCTTT. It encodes CASSMTGESYTEAFF.

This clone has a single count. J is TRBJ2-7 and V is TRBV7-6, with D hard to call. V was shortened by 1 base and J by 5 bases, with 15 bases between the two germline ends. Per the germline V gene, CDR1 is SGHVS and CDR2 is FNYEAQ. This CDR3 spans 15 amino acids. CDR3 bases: TGTGCCAGCAGCTTAGGAGGTTCACCCCGCGACGAGCAGTACTTC. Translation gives CASSLGGSPRDEQYF.

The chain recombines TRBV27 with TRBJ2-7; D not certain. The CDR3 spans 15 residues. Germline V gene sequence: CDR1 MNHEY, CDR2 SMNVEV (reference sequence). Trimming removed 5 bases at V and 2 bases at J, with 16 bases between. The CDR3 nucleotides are TGTGCCAGCAGTCGCCCGGCGGCGGTTACCTACGAGCAGTACTTC. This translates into CASSRPAAVTYEQYF.

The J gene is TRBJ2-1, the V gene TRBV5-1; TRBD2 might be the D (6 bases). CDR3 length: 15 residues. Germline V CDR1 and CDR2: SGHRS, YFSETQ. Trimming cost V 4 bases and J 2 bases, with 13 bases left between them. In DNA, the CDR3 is TGCGCCAGCAGCCCTGGAGGGTTTACCTACAATGAGCAGTTCTTC. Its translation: CASSPGGFTYNEQFF. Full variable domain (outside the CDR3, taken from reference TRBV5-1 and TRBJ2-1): KAGVTQTPRYLIKTRGQQVTLSCSPISGHRSVSWYQQTPGQGLQFLFEYFSETQRNKGNFPGRFSGRQFSNSRSEMNVSTLELGDSALYLCASSPGGFTYNEQFFGPGTRLTVL.

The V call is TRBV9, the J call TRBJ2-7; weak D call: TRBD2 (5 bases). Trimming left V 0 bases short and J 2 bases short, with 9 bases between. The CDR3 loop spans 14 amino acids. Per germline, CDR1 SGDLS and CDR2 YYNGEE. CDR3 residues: CASSVGRGTYEQYF. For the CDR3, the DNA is TGTGCCAGCAGCGTAGGTCGGGGTACCTACGAGCAGTACTTC.